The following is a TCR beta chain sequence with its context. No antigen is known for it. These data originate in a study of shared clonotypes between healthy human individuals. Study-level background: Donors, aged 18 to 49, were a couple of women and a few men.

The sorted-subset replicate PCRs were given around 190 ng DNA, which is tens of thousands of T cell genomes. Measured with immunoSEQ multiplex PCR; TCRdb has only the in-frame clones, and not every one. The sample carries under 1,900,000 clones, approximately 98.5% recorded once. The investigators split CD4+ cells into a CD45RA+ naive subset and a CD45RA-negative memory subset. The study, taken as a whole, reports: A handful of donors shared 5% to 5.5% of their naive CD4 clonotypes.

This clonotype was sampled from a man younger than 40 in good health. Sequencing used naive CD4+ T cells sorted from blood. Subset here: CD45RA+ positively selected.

Here the CDR3 reads CASSPGRGAGEQSQPQHF. In DNA, the CDR3 is TGCGCCAGCAGCCCAGGGAGGGGGGCAGGAGAACAAAGTCAGCCCCAGCATTTT. The rearrangement uses TRBV4-1 and TRBJ1-5; TRBD1 is a possible D gene (6 bases). The CDR3 is 18 residues long. V was trimmed by 4 bases and J by 6 bases, leaving 25 bases between them. Germline CDR1 reads MGHRA; CDR2 reads YSYEKL.